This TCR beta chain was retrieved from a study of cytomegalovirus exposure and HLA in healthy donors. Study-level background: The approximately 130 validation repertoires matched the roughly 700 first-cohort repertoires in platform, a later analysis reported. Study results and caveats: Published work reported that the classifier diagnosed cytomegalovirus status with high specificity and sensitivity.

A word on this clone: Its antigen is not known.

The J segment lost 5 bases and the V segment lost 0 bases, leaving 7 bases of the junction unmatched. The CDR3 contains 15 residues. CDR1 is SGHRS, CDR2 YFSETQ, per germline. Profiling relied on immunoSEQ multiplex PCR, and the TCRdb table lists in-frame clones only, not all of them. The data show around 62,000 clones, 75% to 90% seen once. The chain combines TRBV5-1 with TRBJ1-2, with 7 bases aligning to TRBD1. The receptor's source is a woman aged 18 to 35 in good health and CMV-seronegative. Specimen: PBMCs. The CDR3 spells CASSLDRGSGYGYTF. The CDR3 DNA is TGCGCCAGCAGCTTGGACAGGGGAAGTGGGTATGGCTACACCTTC.